This TCR beta chain was captured in a study of cytomegalovirus exposure and HLA in healthy donors. CDR3 length equals 15 residues. The germline CDR1 and CDR2 sequences are SGHKS and YYEKEE (reference sequence). V gave up 4 bases and J gave up 5 bases; unmatched junction bases: 10. Primers: 60 Vbeta forward and 13 Jbeta reverse. Some clones are missing from TCRdb's copy, which holds only in-frame ones; the method was immunoSEQ multiplex PCR. The repertoire includes around 230,000 clones, around four fifths of them detected once, and around 0.44% sits in the top ten. A remark on this clone: Its antigen is undetermined.

The study's findings and limits: Across HLA loci, a later analysis found differing TCR association rates, with DRB1 most and HLA-C fewest. Associated with cytomegalovirus, according to the listing, were some 180 TCR beta chains.

The donors were healthy bone marrow donors. The study sampled nominally healthy donors, though unrecorded immune exposures were likely. The sequenced sample was PBMCs. The chain recombines TRBV5-5 with TRBJ2-5; TRBD2 matches 8 bases. The TCR was taken from a boy between 5 and 17 years old in good health and CMV-seronegative. The CDR3 region is CASSRGGSGGETQYF. In nucleotides, the CDR3 is TGTGCCAGCAGCCGAGGGGGTTCGGGGGGGGAGACCCAGTACTTC. Together with reference TRBV5-5 and TRBJ2-5, the CDR3 gives the full variable domain: DAGVTQSPTHLIKTRGQQVTLRCSPISGHKSVSWYQQVLGQGPQFIFQYYEKEERGRGNFPDRFSARQFPNYSSELNVNALLLGDSALYLCASSRGGSGGETQYFGPGTRLLVL.